The 23 T cell receptor beta chains in this list originate from one sample, sequenced in a study of blood T cell repertoires in COVID-19. Sequencing used immunoSEQ multiplex PCR; TCRdb keeps in-frame clones, though not all of them. The table records some 190,000 clones, about 88% of them present only once. The specimen sequenced was peripheral blood. These receptors all stem from a woman between 40 and 50 years old who had recovered from COVID-19.

The chain uses TRBV19 and TRBJ2-2; D is uncertain. Germline V CDR1 and CDR2: LNHDA, SQIVND (reference sequence). The CDR3 has 14 amino acids. V was shortened by 2 bases and J by 2 bases, with 6 bases between the two germline ends. In DNA, the CDR3 is TGTGCCAGTAGTATACTTCCCAACACCGGGGAGCTGTTTTTT. This translates into CASSILPNTGELFF.

This clone was found once. The chain links TRBV29-1 to TRBJ2-3; 8 nucleotides match TRBD2. J was trimmed by 2 bases and V by 1 base; bases with no gene match: 8. Germline V gene sequence: CDR1 SQVTM, CDR2 ANQGSEA. The CDR3 is 16 residues long. CDR3 loop: CSVEAWREVATDTQYF. The DNA for the CDR3 is TGCAGCGTTGAAGCTTGGCGGGAGGTTGCCACAGATACGCAGTATTTT.

This sequence joins TRBV19 and TRBJ2-1; 7 nucleotides match TRBD2. The CDR3 has 12 residues. Looked up from germline, CDR1 is LNHDA and CDR2 is SQIVND (reference sequence). J was trimmed by 8 bases and V by 7 bases; bases with no gene match: 5. CDR3 amino acids: CASMTSLHEQFF. CDR3 bases: TGTGCCAGTATGACTAGCCTTCATGAGCAGTTCTTC.

The chain has TRBV9 and TRBJ1-4; a possible D gene is TRBD1 (6 bases). CDR3 length: 15 residues. The V end lost 0 bases, the J end lost 8 bases, and 14 bases lay between the germline ends. CDR1 and CDR2 (germline): SGDLS, YYNGEE. This chain's CDR3 is CASSVAAGAREKLFF. The CDR3 DNA follows: TGTGCCAGCAGCGTAGCGGCGGGGGCGAGAGAAAAACTGTTTTTT.

The V gene is TRBV19, the J gene TRBJ1-5; a weak D match, TRBD1 (5 bases). The CDR3 covers 15 residues. V was clipped by 5 bases and J by 5 bases, with 16 bases between them. Germline values: CDR1 LNHDA, CDR2 SQIVND (reference sequence). The CDR3 protein is CASSDRPGGDQPQHF. The DNA for the CDR3 is TGTGCCAGTAGTGACCGGCCGGGAGGGGATCAGCCCCAGCATTTT.

This rearrangement joins TRBV6-5 to TRBJ1-1; 8 positions agree with TRBD1. CDR3 length: 14 amino acids. The V gene's germline CDR1 is MNHEY and CDR2 SVGAGI. V was pared by 2 bases and J by 1 base, with 0 bases of the junction left unmatched. The CDR3 loop is CASSYQGANTEAFF. Written as DNA, the CDR3 is TGTGCCAGCAGTTACCAGGGGGCGAACACTGAAGCTTTCTTT.

The chain joins TRBV5-1 to TRBJ2-7; 7 nucleotides match TRBD1. CDR3 length: 14 residues. The germline gives CDR1 SGHRS, CDR2 YFSETQ. The V segment lost 4 bases and the J segment 2 bases; nucleotides outside the gene matches: 6. The CDR3 DNA reads TGCGCCAGCAGCGTTTGGGACAGAACCTACGAGCAGTACTTC. It codes for CASSVWDRTYEQYF.

V usage is TRBV30 and J usage is TRBJ1-3, with no clear D. Looked up from germline, CDR1 is GTSNPN and CDR2 is SVGIG (reference sequence). Trimming removed 2 bases from V and 3 bases from J, with 14 bases in between. This CDR3 is built from 15 residues. CDR3 DNA: TGTGCCTGGAGTCCCACAGTTTTTTTTGGAAACACCATATATTTT. This encodes CAWSPTVFFGNTIYF.

The chain combines TRBV28 with TRBJ2-7; D is possibly TRBD1 (6 bases). The CDR3 length is 12 residues. Germline CDR1 MDHEN, CDR2 SYDVKM. V was cut by 6 bases and J by 8 bases, with 14 bases left in between. The CDR3 protein is CASRSQGLKQYF. CDR3 coding DNA: TGTGCCAGCAGATCACAGGGTCTTAAGCAGTACTTC.

This chain uses TRBV25-1 with TRBJ2-3; TRBD2 matches at 8 bases. After removal of 6 bases from V and 6 bases from J, the junction contained 8 bases not matched to a gene. The germline V gene has CDR1 MGHDK and CDR2 SYGVNS. The CDR3 sequence is 14 residues long. The CDR3 nucleotides are TGTGCCAGCAGCCAAGCGGGAGACTGGGATACGCAGTATTTT. Protein product: CASSQAGDWDTQYF.

V usage is TRBV9 and J usage is TRBJ2-7; D not resolved. Trimming took 2 bases from V and 2 from J, leaving 14 bases between them. This CDR3 comprises 15 residues. The germline V gene encodes CDR1 SGDLS and CDR2 YYNGEE. The CDR3 region is CASSVFDSQPYEQYF. The CDR3 coding sequence is TGTGCCAGCAGCGTGTTCGACTCCCAGCCCTACGAGCAGTACTTC.

The chain carries TRBV6-4 and TRBJ2-3; TRBD2 aligns across 7 bases. The CDR3 has 14 amino acids. Germline values: CDR1 MRHNA, CDR2 SNTAGT. The ends lost 0 bases at V and 6 bases at J; junction bases unmatched: 3. In DNA, the CDR3 is TGTGCCAGCAGTGACTCGGGGGGGAGCGATACGCAGTATTTT. Translating it yields CASSDSGGSDTQYF.

This chain connects TRBV27 to TRBJ2-3, with 8 bases that match TRBD2. CDR3 length: 19 residues. The trim removed 0 bases at V and 1 base at J, leaving 12 bases unmatched. Per germline, CDR1 MNHEY and CDR2 SMNVEV (reference sequence). CDR3 sequence: CASSLSPLRAGEGTDTQYF. In nucleotides, the CDR3 is TGTGCCAGCAGTTTATCACCCCTGCGAGCGGGAGAGGGCACAGATACGCAGTATTTT.

The V call is TRBV19, the J call TRBJ1-4; no clear D. Germline CDR1 LNHDA, CDR2 SQIVND (reference sequence). The CDR3 runs 11 residues. The V end lost 6 bases, the J end lost 8 bases, and 7 bases lay between the germline ends. CDR3 in amino acids: CASRGREKLFF. The CDR3 DNA sequence: TGTGCCAGTAGGGGCAGGGAAAAACTGTTTTTT.

In this sample, this clone turned up once. V is TRBV9 and J is TRBJ2-5; 10 nucleotides match TRBD2. Trimming at V came to 0 bases and at J to 5 bases, leaving 7 bases not matched to a gene. The CDR3 consists of 16 residues. Germline lookup yields CDR1 SGDLS and CDR2 YYNGEE. As DNA, the CDR3 is TGTGCCAGCAGCGTAGGTGCTAGCGGGAGTGGGGAGACCCAGTACTTC. This translates into CASSVGASGSGETQYF.

V gene TRBV19 combines with J gene TRBJ1-2, with D possibly matching TRBD1 (6 bases). The CDR3 contains 16 residues. The germline CDR1 and CDR2 sequences are LNHDA and SQIVND (reference sequence). V lost 10 bases and J lost 4, with 25 bases in between. The CDR3 region is CATRQDDTPRPYGYTF. For the CDR3, the DNA is TGTGCCACTCGACAGGACGACACCCCACGACCCTATGGCTACACCTTC.

The chain carries TRBV6-2 or TRBV6-3 and TRBJ1-5; TRBD1 might be the D (5 bases). This CDR3 region has 15 residues. Germline CDR1 is MNHEY and CDR2 is SVGEGT. Trimming shortened V by 0 bases and J by 6 bases, and 12 bases separated the two germline ends. The CDR3 protein is CASSYSRTSSQPQHF. The CDR3 region has the DNA TGTGCCAGCAGTTACTCTCGGACAAGTAGTCAGCCCCAGCATTTT.

This chain joins TRBV7-9 and TRBJ1-2, with unresolved D. This CDR3 has 15 amino acids. The V end was cut by 6 bases, the J end by 2 bases, with 16 bases between. CDR1 SEHNR and CDR2 FQNEAQ come from the germline V gene (reference sequence). The CDR3 sequence is CASSSNRQGNYGYTF. CDR3 bases: TGTGCCAGCAGTTCCAATCGACAAGGAAACTATGGCTACACCTTC.

This chain uses TRBV18 with TRBJ2-3; 7 positions agree with TRBD2. The CDR3 runs to 14 residues. Trimming cost V 4 bases and J 3 bases; bases outside gene matches: 4. Germline V lookup: CDR1 KGHSH, CDR2 LQKENI. This CDR3 is CASSLGAGTDTQYF. The CDR3 nucleotides read TGTGCCAGCTCACTGGGAGCGGGGACAGATACGCAGTATTTT.

In the case of this clone: The same CDR3 is also encoded by other DNA sequences in this sample. The chain uses TRBV11-3 and TRBJ2-5; no definite D call. V gave up 1 base and J gave up 2 bases, with 8 bases separating them. The CDR3 consists of 14 residues. CDR1 and CDR2 from the germline V gene are SGHNT and YENEEA. In DNA form, the CDR3 reads TGTGCCAGCAGCTTAGGGGCAGGACAAGAGACCCAGTACTTC. Translated: CASSLGAGQETQYF.

V usage is TRBV5-6 and J usage is TRBJ2-7; 10 bases are shared with TRBD1. This CDR3 has 15 amino acids. Germline loops: CDR1 SGHDT, CDR2 YYEEEE. The ends lost 3 bases at V and 2 bases at J; junction bases unmatched: 5. Written as DNA, the CDR3 is TGTGCCAGCAGCTGGGGACAGGGGAAACCCTACGAGCAGTACTTC. It yields the protein CASSWGQGKPYEQYF.

V gene TRBV7-2 combines with J gene TRBJ2-3; TRBD2 matches 9 bases. Losses at the gene ends were 1 base for V and 2 bases for J; bases not matched to a gene: 10. CDR3 size: 18 residues. The germline V gene has CDR1 SGHTA and CDR2 FQGNSA. The CDR3 sequence: CASSLEGGRAGDTDTQYF. CDR3 coding DNA: TGTGCCAGCAGCTTAGAGGGCGGGAGGGCCGGTGACACAGATACGCAGTATTTT.

The DNA for the CDR3 is TGCGCCAGCAGGGTGACAGGGACATCTGGCTATGGCTACACCTTC. This gives the protein CASRVTGTSGYGYTF. The V call is TRBV5-1, the J call TRBJ1-2, with 7 bases matching TRBD1. There are 15 residues in the CDR3. Germline values: CDR1 SGHRS, CDR2 YFSETQ. V gave up 5 bases and J gave up 4 bases; unmatched junction bases: 11.